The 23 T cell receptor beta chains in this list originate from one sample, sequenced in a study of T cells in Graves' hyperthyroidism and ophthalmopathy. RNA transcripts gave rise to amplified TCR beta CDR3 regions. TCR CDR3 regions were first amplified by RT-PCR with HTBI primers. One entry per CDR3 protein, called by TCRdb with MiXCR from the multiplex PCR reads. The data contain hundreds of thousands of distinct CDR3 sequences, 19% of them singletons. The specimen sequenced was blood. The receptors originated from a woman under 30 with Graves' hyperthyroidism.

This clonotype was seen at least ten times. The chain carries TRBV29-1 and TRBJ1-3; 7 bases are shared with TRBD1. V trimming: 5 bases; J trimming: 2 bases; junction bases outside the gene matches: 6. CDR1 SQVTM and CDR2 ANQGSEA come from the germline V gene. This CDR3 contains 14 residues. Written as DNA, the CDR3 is TGCAGCGTTCCAGGGGGATTTCCTGGAAACACCATATATTTT. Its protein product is CSVPGGFPGNTIYF. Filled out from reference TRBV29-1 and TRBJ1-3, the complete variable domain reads SAVISQKPSRDICQRGTSLTIQCQVDSQVTMMFWYRQQPGQSLTLIATANQGSEATYESGFVIDKFPISRPNLTFSTLTVSNMSPEDSSIYLCSVPGGFPGNTIYFGEGSWLTVV.

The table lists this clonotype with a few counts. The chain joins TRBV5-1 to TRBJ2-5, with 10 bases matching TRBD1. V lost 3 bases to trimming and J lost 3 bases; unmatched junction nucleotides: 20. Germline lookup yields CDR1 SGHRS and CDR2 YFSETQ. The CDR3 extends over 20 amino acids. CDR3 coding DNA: TGCGCCAGCAGCTCCAACCCCCTGACAGGGGGCGGACATCGAAAAGAGACCCAGTACTTC. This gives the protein CASSSNPLTGGGHRKETQYF.

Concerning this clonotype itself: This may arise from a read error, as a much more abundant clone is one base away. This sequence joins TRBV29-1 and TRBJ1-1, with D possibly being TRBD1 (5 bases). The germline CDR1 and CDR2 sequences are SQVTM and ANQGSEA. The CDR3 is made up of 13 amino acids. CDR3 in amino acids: CSVEEQANTEACF. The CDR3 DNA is TGCAGCGTTGAAGAACAGGCAAACACTGAAGCTTGCTTT.

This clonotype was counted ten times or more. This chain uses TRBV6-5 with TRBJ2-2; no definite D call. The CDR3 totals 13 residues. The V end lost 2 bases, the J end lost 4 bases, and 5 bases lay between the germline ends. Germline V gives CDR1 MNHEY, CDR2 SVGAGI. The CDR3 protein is CASSYTFTGELFF. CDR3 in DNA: TGTGCCAGCAGTTACACTTTCACCGGGGAGCTGTTTTTT.

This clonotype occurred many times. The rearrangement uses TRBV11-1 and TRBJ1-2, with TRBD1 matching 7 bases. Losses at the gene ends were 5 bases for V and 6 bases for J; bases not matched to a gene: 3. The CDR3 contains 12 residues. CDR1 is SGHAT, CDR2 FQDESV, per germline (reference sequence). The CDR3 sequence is CASSPQGNGYTF. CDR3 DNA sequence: TGTGCCAGCAGCCCACAGGGGAATGGCTACACCTTC. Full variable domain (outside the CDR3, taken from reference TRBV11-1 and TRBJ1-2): EAEVAQSPRYKITEKSQAVAFWCDPISGHATLYWYRQILGQGPELLVQFQDESVVDDSQLPKDRFSAERLKGVDSTLKIQPAELGDSAMYLCASSPQGNGYTFGSGTRLTVV.

The CDR3 DNA reads TGTGCCAGTACCCTCTCCTACGAGCAGTACGTC. It codes for CASTLSYEQYV. The chain couples TRBV2 to TRBJ2-7; D not resolved. The CDR3 runs 11 residues. Germline V gives CDR1 SNHLY, CDR2 FYNNEI. Trimming removed 9 bases from V and 0 bases from J, with 6 bases in between.

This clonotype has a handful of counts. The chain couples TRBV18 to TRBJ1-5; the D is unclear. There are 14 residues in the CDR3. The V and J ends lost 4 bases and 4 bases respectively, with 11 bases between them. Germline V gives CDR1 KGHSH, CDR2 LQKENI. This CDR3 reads CASSQPGPNQPQHF. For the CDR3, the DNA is TGTGCCAGCTCACAACCGGGTCCAAATCAGCCCCAGCATTTT.

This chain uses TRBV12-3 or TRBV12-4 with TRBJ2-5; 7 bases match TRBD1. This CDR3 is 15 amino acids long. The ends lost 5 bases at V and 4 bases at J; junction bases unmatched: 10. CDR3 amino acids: CASSPMVWTGETQYF. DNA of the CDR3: TGTGCCAGCAGTCCCATGGTGTGGACAGGAGAGACCCAGTACTTC.

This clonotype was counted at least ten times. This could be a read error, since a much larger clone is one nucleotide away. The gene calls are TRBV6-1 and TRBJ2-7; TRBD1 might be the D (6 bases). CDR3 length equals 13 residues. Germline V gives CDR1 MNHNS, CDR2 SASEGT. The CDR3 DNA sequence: TGTGCCGGCAGTACCAACAGGGCCTACGAGCAGTACTTC. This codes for CAGSTNRAYEQYF.

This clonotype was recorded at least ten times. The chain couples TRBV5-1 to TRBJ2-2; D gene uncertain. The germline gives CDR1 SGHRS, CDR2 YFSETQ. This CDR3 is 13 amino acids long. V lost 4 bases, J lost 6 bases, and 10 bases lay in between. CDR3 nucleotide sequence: TGCGCCAGCAGCGCCGACGCCCCCGGGGAGCTGTTTTTT. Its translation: CASSADAPGELFF.

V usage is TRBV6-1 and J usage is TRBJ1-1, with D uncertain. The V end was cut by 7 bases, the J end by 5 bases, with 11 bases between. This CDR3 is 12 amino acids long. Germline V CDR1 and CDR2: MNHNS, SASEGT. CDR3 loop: CASTQLGTEAFF. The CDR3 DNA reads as TGTGCCAGCACCCAACTGGGGACTGAAGCTTTCTTT.

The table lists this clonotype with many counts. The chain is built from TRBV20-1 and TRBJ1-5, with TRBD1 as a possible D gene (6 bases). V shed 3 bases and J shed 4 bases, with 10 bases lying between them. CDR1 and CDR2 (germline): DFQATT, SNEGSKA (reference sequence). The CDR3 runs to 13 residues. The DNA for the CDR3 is TGCAGTGCTAGGGGACATACAAATCAGCCCCAGCATTTT. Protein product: CSARGHTNQPQHF.

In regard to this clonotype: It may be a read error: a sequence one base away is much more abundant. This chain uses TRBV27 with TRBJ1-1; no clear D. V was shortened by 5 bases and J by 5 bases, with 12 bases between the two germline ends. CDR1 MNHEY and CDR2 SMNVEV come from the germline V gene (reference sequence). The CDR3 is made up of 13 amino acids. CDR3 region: CASSPPFITEAFF. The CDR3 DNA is TGTGCCAGCAGTCCACCGTTTATTACTGAAGCTTTCTTT.

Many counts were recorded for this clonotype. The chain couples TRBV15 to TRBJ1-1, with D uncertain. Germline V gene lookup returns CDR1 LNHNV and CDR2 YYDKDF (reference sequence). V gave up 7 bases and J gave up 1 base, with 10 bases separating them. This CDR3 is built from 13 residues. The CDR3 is CATNTEPNTEAFF. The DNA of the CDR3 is TGTGCCACCAACACGGAGCCGAACACTGAAGCTTTCTTT.

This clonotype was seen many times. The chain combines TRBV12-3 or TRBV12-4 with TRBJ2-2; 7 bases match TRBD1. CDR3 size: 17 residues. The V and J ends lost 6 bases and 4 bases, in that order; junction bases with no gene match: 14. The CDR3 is CASSSYIDRAGTGELFF. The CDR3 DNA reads TGTGCCAGCAGCTCTTATATTGACAGGGCGGGCACCGGGGAGCTGTTTTTT.

The CDR3 loop is CSASYRGDGNTIYF. As DNA, the CDR3 is TGCAGTGCTTCTTACAGGGGGGATGGAAACACCATATATTTT. The J gene is TRBJ1-3, the V gene TRBV20-1; TRBD1 agrees at 8 bases. Germline-derived CDR1 and CDR2 are DFQATT and SNEGSKA (reference sequence). Losses at the gene ends were 5 bases for V and 3 bases for J; bases not matched to a gene: 6. The CDR3 covers 14 residues.

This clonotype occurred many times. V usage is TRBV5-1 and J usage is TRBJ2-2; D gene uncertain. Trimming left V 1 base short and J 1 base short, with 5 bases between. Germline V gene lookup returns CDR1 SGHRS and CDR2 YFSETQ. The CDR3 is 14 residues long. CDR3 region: CASSLSQNTGELFF. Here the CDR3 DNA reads TGCGCCAGCAGCTTGAGCCAGAACACCGGGGAGCTGTTTTTT.

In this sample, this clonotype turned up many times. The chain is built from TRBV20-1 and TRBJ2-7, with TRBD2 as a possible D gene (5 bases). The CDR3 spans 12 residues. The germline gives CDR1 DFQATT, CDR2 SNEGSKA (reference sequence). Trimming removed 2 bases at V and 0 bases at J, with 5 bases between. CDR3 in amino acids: CSARRDSYEQYF. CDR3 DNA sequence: TGCAGTGCTAGACGGGACTCCTACGAGCAGTACTTC.

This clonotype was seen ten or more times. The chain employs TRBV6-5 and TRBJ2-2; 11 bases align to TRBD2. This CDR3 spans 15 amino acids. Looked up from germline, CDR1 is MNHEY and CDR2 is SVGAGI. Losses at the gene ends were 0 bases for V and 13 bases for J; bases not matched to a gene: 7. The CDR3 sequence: CASSYSPSGGSGLFF. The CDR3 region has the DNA TGTGCCAGCAGTTACTCACCTAGCGGGGGGTCAGGGCTGTTTTTT.

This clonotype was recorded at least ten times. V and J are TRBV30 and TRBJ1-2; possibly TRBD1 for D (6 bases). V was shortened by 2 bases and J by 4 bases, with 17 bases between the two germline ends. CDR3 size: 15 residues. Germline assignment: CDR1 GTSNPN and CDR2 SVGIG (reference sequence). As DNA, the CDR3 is TGTGCCTGGAGTAGAATTGGGGGCGCGGGCTATGGCTACACCTTC. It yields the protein CAWSRIGGAGYGYTF. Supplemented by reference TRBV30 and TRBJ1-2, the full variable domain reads SQTIHQWPATLVQPVGSPLSLECTVEGTSNPNLYWYRQAAGRGLQLLFYSVGIGQISSEVPQNLSASRPQDRQFILSSKKLLLSDSGFYLCAWSRIGGAGYGYTFGSGTRLTVV.

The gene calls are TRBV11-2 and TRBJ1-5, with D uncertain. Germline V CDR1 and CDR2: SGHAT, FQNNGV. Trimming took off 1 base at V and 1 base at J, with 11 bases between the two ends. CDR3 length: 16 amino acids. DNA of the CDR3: TGTGCCAGCAGCTTAGGGGGTCCGGGGAGCAATCAGCCCCAGCATTTT. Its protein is CASSLGGPGSNQPQHF.

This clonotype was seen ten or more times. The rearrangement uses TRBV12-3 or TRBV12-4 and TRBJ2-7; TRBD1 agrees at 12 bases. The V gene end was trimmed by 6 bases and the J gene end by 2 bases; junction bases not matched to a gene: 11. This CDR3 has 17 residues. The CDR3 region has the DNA TGTGCCAGCAGCAAAGCGAGGGACAGGGGGCCTGCCTACGAGCAGTACTTC. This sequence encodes CASSKARDRGPAYEQYF.

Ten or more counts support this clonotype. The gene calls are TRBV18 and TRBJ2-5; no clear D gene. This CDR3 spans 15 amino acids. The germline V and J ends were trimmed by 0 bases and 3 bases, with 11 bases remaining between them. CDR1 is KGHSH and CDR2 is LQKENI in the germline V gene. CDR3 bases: TGTGCCAGCTCACCACCGGCCTGGGCAGAAGAGACCCAGTACTTC. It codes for CASSPPAWAEETQYF. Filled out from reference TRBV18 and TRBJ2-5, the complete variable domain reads NAGVMQNPRHLVRRRGQEARLRCSPMKGHSHVYWYRQLPEEGLKFMVYLQKENIIDESGMPKERFSAEFPKEGPSILRIQQVVRGDSAAYFCASSPPAWAEETQYFGPGTRLLVL.